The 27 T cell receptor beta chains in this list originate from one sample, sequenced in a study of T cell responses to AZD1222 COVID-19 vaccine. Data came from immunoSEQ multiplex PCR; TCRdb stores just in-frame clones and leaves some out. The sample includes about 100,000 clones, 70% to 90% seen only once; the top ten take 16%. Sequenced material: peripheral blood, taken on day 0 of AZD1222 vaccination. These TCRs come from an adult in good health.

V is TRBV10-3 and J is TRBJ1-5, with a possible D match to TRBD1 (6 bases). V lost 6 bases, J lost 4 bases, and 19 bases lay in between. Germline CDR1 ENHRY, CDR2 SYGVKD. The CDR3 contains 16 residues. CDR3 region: CAISASRQAENQPQHF. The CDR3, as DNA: TGTGCCATCAGCGCCTCCAGACAGGCGGAGAATCAGCCCCAGCATTTT.

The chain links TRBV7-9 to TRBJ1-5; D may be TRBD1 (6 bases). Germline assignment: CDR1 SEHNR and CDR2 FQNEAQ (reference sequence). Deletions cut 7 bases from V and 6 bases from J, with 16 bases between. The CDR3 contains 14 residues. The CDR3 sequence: CASIQGLQGQPQHF. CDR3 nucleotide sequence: TGTGCCAGCATACAGGGCCTCCAGGGTCAGCCCCAGCATTTT. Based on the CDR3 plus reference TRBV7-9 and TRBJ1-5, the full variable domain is DTGVSQNPRHKITKRGQNVTFRCDPISEHNRLYWYRQTLGQGPEFLTYFQNEAQLEKSRLLSDRFSAERPKGSFSTLEIQRTEQGDSAMYLCASIQGLQGQPQHFGDGTRLSIL.

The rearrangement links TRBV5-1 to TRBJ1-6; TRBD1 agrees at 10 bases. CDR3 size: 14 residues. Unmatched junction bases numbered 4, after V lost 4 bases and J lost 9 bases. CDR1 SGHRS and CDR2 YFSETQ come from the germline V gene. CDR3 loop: CASSSGQGVSPLHF. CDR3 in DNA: TGCGCCAGCAGCAGTGGACAGGGGGTTTCACCCCTCCACTTT.

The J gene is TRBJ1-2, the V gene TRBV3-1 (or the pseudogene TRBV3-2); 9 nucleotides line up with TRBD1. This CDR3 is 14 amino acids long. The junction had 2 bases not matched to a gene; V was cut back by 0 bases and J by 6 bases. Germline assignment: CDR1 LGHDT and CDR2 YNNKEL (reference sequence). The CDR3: CASSQEGQGNGYTF. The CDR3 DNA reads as TGTGCCAGCAGCCAAGAGGGACAGGGCAATGGCTACACCTTC.

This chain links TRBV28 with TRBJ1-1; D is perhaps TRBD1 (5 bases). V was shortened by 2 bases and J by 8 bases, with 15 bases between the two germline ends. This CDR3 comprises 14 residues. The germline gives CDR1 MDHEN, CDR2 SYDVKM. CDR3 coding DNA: TGTGCCAGCAGTTTAGTATCAGGGAGGGCGGAAGCTTTCTTT. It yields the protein CASSLVSGRAEAFF.

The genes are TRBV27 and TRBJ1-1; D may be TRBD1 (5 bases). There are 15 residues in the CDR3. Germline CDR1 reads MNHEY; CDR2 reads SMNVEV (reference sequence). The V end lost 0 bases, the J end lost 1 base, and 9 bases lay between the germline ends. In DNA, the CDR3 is TGTGCCAGCAGTTTATCGCGGGGGAGGAACACTGAAGCTTTCTTT. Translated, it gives CASSLSRGRNTEAFF.

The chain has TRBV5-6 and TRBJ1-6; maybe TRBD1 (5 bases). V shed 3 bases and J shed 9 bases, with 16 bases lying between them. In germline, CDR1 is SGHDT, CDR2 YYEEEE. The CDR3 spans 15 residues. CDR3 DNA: TGTGCCAGCAGCTCCAGGGCTCGCGGATTTTCACCCCTCCACTTT. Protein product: CASSSRARGFSPLHF.

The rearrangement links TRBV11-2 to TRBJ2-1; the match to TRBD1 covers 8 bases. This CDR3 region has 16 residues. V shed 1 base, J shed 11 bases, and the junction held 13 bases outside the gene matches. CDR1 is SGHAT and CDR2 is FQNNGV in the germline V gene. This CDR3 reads CASSLGTLPGQGKQFF. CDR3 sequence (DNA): TGTGCCAGCAGCTTAGGCACCCTCCCTGGACAGGGTAAGCAGTTCTTC.

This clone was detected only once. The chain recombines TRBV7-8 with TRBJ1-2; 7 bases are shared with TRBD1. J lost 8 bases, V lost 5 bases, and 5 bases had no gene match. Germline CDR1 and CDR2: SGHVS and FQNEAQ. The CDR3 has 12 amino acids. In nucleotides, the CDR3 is TGTGCCAGCAGCCCAACAGGGGCGGGCTACACCTTC. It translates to CASSPTGAGYTF.

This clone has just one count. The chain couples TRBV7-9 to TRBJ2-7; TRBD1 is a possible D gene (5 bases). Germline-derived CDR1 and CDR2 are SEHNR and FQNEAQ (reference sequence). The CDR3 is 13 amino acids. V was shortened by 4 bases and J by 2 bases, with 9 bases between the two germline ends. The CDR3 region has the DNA TGTGCCAGCAGCTCATACAGGACCTACGAGCAGTACTTC. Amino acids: CASSSYRTYEQYF. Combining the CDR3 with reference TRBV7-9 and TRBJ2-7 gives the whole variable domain DTGVSQNPRHKITKRGQNVTFRCDPISEHNRLYWYRQTLGQGPEFLTYFQNEAQLEKSRLLSDRFSAERPKGSFSTLEIQRTEQGDSAMYLCASSSYRTYEQYFGPGTRLTVT.

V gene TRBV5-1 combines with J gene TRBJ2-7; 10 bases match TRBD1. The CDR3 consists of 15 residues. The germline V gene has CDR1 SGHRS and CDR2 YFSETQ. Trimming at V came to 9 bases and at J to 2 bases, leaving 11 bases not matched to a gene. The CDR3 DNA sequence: TGCGCCACTGGGCAACCGGGACAGGGGCCCTACGAGCAGTACTTC. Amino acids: CATGQPGQGPYEQYF.

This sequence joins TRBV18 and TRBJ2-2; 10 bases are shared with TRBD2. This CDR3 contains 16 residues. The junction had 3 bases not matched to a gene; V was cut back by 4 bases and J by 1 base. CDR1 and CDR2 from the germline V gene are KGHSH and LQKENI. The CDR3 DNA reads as TGTGCCAGCTCACAATGGACTAGCGGGAACACCGGGGAGCTGTTTTTT. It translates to CASSQWTSGNTGELFF.

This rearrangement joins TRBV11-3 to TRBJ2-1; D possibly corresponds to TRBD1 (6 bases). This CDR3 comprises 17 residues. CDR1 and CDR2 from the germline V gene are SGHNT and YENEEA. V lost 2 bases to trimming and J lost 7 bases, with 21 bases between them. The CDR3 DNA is TGTGCCAGCAGCTTAACCAGGGGTCAGGGGTTAAGGAATGAGCAGTTCTTC. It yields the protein CASSLTRGQGLRNEQFF. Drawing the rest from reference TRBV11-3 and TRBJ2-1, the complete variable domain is EAGVVQSPRYKIIEKKQPVAFWCNPISGHNTLYWYLQNLGQGPELLIRYENEEAVDDSQLPKDRFSAERLKGVDSTLKIQPAELGDSAVYLCASSLTRGQGLRNEQFFGPGTRLTVL.

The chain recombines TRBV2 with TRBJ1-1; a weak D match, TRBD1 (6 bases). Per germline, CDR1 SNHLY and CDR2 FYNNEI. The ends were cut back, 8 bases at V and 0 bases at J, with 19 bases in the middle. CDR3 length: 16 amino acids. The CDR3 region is CASRRRGFPMNTEAFF. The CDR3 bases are TGTGCCAGCCGGCGTAGGGGGTTCCCGATGAACACTGAAGCTTTCTTT.

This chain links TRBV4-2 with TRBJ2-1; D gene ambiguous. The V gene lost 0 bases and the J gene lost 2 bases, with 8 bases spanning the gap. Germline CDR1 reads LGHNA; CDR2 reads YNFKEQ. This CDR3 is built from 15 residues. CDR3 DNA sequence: TGTGCCAGCAGCCAAGAGAGTGGCACCTACAATGAGCAGTTCTTC. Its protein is CASSQESGTYNEQFF.

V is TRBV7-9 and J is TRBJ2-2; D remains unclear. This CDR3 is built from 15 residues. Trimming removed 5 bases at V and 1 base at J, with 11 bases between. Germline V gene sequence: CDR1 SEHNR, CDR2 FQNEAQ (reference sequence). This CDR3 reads CASSNKTENTGELFF. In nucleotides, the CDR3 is TGTGCCAGCAGCAATAAAACCGAGAACACCGGGGAGCTGTTTTTT.

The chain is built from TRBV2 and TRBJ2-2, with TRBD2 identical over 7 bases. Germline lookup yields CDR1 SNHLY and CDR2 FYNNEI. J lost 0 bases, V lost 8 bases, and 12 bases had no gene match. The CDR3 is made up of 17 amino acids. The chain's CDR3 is CASSAPLARPNTGELFF. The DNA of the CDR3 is TGTGCCAGCTCGGCCCCACTAGCGCGACCGAACACCGGGGAGCTGTTTTTT.

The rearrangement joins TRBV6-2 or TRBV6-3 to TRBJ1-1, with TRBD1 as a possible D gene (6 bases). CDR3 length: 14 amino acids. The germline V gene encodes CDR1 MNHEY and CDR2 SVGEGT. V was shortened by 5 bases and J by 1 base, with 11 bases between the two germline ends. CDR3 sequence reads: CASSGDRRNTEAFF. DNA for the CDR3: TGTGCCAGCAGTGGAGACAGGAGGAACACTGAAGCTTTCTTT.

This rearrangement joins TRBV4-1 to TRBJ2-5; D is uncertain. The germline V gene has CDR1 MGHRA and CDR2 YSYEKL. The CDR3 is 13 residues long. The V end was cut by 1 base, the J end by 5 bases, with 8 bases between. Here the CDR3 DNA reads TGCGCCAGCAGCCAAGCCCTACAGGAGACCCAGTACTTC. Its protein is CASSQALQETQYF.

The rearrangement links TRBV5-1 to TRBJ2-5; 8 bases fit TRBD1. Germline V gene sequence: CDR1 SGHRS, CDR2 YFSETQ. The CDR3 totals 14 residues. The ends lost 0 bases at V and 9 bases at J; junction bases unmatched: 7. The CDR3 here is CASSLVQGAGAQYF. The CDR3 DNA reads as TGCGCCAGCAGCTTGGTTCAGGGGGCCGGAGCCCAGTACTTC.

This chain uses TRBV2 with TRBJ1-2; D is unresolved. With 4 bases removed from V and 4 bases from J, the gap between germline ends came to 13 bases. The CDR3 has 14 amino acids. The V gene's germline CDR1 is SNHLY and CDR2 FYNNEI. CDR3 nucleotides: TGTGCCAGCAGTGGAGGAGCCCACCTCTATGGCTACACCTTC. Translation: CASSGGAHLYGYTF.

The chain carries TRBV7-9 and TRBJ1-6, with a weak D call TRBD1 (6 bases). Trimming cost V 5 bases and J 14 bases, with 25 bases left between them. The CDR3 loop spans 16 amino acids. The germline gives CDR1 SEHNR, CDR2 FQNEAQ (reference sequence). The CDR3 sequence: CASSPSHSRGPGTLHF. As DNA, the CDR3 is TGTGCCAGCAGCCCCTCTCACTCCAGGGGACCGGGGACCCTCCACTTT.

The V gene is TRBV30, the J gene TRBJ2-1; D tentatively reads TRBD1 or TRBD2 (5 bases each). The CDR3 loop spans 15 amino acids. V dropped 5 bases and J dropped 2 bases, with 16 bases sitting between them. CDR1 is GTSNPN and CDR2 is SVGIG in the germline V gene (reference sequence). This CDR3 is CAWGRDPGTYNEQFF. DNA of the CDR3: TGTGCCTGGGGACGGGACCCAGGAACCTACAATGAGCAGTTCTTC.

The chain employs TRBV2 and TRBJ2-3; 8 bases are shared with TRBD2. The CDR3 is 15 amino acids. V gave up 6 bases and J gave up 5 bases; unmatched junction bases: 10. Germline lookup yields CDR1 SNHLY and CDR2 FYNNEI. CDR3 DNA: TGTGCCAGCAGCTTGCCGGGACTAGTGGGAGATACGCAGTATTTT. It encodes CASSLPGLVGDTQYF.

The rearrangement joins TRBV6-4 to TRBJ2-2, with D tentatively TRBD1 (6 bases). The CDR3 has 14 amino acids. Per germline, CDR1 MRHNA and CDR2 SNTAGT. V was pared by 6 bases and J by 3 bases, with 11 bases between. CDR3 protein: CASRGQLDTGELFF. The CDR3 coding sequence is TGTGCCAGCAGAGGACAGCTTGACACCGGGGAGCTGTTTTTT.

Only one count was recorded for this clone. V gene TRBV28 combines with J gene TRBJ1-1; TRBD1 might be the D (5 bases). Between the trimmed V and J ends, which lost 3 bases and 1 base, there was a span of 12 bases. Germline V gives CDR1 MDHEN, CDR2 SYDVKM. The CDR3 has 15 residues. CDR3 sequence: CASSLSRAGNTEAFF. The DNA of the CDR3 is TGTGCCAGCAGTTTGAGCAGGGCGGGGAACACTGAAGCTTTCTTT.

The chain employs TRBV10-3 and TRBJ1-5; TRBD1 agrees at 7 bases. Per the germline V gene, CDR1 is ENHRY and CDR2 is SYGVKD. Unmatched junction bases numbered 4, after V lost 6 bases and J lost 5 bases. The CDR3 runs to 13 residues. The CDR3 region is CAIRSTGDQPQHF. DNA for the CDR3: TGTGCCATCAGAAGTACAGGGGATCAGCCCCAGCATTTT.